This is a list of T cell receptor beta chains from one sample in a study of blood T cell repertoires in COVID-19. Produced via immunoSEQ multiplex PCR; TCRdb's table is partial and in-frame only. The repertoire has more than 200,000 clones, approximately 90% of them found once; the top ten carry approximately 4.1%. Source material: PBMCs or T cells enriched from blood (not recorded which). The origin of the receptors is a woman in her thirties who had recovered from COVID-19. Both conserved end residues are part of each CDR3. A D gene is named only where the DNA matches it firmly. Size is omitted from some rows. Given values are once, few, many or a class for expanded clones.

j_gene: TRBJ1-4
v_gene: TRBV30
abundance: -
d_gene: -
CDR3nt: TGTGCCTGGAGTAACCCGGGGACTAATGAAAAACTGTTTTTT
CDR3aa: CAWSNPGTNEKLFF

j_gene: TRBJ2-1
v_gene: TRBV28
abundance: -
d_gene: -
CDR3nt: TGTGCCAGCAGATTAGGACGGAGGAGACAGTTCTTC
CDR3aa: CASRLGRRRQFF

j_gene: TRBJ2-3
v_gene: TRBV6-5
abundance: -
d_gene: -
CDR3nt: TGTGCCAGCAGTTATGGACAGCCTCCGGATACGCAGTATTTT
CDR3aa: CASSYGQPPDTQYF

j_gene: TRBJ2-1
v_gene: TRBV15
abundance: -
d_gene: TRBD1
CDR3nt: TGTGCCACCAGCAGAGATCTGGGACAGGTAGGCCATGAGCAGTTCTTC
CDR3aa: CATSRDLGQVGHEQFF

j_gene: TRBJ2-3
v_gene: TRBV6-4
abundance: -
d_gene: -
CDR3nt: TGTGCCAGCAGTGTTTCAAGGGGTCAGGGTACGACGCAGTATTTT
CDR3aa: CASSVSRGQGTTQYF

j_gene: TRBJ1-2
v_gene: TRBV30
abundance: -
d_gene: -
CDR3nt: TGTGCCTGGAGTGTAGGAGGGAAGGGCTACACCTTC
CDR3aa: CAWSVGGKGYTF

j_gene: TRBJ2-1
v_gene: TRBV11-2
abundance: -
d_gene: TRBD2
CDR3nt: TGTGCCAGCAGCTTAGTCGGTAGCGGGACTTACAATGAGCAGTTCTTC
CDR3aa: CASSLVGSGTYNEQFF

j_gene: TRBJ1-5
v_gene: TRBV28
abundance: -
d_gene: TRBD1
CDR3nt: TGTGCCAGCACCGGGACAGGCAATCAGCCCCAGCATTTT
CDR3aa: CASTGTGNQPQHF

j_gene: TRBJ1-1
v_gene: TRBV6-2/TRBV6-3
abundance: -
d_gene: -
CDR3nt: TGTGCCAGCAGTTACTCTAGTCAGGTGAACACTGAAGCTTTCTTT
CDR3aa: CASSYSSQVNTEAFF

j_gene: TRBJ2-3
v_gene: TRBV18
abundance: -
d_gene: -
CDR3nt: TGTGCCAGCTCACCACTCCCGGTCCTCCAAAACACAGATACGCAGTATTTT
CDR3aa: CASSPLPVLQNTDTQYF

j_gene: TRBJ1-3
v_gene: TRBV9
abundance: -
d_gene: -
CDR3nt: TGTGCCAGCAGCGCAACAGGGTACGGAAACACCATATATTTT
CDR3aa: CASSATGYGNTIYF

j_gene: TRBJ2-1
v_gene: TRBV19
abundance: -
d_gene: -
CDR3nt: TGTGCCAGTAGTAGAATCGTGGACCTAGCGATTCAAGAAACGGCCCAGGGTGAGCAGTTCTTC
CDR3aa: CASSRIVDLAIQETAQGEQFF

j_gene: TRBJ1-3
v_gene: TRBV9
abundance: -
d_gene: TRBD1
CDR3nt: TGTGCCAGCAGCTACGGACAGGTTTCTGGAAACACCATATATTTT
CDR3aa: CASSYGQVSGNTIYF

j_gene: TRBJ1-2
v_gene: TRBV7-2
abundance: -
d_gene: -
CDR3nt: TGTGCCAGCAGGTCAAACCCGGCAGGCTCCTATGGCTACACCTTC
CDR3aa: CASRSNPAGSYGYTF

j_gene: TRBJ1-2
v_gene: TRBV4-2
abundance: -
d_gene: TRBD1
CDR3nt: TGTGCCAGCAGCCAAGTGGGGGAACAGGGGACTGGTGGCTACACCTTC
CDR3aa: CASSQVGEQGTGGYTF

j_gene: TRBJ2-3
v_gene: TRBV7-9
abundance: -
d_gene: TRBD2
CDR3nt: TGTGCCAGCAGCCCCCTAGCGGGATCGACGGATACGCAGTATTTT
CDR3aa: CASSPLAGSTDTQYF

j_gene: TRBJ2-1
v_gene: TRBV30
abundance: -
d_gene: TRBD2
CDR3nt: TGTGCCTGTGCGGGAGGGCCTAACAATGAGCAGTTCTTC
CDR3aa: CACAGGPNNEQFF

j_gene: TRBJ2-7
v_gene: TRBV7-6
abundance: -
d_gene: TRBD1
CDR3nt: TGTGCCAGCAGCGCAAACAGGGGGGATCGGTACGAGCAGTACTTC
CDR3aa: CASSANRGDRYEQYF

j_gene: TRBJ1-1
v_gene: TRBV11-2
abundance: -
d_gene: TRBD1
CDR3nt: TGTGCCAGCAGCCGCGGGAACAGGGGAACTGAAGCTTTCTTT
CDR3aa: CASSRGNRGTEAFF

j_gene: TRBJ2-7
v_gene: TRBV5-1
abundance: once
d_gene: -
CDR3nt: TGCGCCAGCAGCTTGGTTGGGACTCTCTCCTACGAGCAGTACTTC
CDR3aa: CASSLVGTLSYEQYF

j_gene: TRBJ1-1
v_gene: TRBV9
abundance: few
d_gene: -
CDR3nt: TGTGCCAGCAGCGTTAGCAGGGGTCACGACACTGAAGCTTTCTTT
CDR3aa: CASSVSRGHDTEAFF

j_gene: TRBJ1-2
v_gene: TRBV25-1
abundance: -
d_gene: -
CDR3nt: TGTGCCAGCAGTGGACAGCTACAGGCTGGCTACACCTTC
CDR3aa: CASSGQLQAGYTF

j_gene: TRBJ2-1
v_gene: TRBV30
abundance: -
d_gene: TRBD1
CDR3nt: TGTGCCTGGAGTCTGACCCCGGGACAGGGGGTCAATGAGCAGTTCTTC
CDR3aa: CAWSLTPGQGVNEQFF

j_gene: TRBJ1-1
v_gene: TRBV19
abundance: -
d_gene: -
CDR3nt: TGTGCCAGTAGTATAACAGCGAACACTGAAGCTTTCTTT
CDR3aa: CASSITANTEAFF

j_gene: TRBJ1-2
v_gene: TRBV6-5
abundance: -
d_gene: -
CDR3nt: TGTGCCAGCAGTTTTCGGGGGAATGGCTACACCTTC
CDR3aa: CASSFRGNGYTF

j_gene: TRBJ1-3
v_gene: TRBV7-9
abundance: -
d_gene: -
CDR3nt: TGTGCCAGCACCCGCGCCGGGGGGTTAACTGGAAACACCATATATTTT
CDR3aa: CASTRAGGLTGNTIYF

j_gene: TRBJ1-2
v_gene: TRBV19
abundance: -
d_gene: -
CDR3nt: TGTGCCAGTAGTAGTACAGGAAACTATGGCTACACCTTC
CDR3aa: CASSSTGNYGYTF

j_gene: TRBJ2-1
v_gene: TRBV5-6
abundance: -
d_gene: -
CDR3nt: TGTGCCAGCACCCTTACAGGGCTACACTACAATGAGCAGTTCTTC
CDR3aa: CASTLTGLHYNEQFF

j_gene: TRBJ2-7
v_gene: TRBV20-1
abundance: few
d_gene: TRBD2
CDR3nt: TGCAGTGCTAGTCCTAGCGGTGAGCTCTACGAGCAGTACTTC
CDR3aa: CSASPSGELYEQYF

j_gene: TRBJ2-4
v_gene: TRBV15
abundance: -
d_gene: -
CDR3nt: TGTGCCACCAGCACCAAATGGGGGGATAACATTCAGTACTTC
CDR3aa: CATSTKWGDNIQYF

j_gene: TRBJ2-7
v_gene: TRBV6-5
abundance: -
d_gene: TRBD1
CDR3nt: TGTGCCAGCAGTAGGGGGACAGTTGGGCAGTACTTC
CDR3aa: CASSRGTVGQYF

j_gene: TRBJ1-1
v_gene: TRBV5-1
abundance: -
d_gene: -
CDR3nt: TGCGCCAGCAGGGGCGGGGGGCAGACTGAAGCTTTCTTT
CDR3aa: CASRGGGQTEAFF